This T cell receptor (beta chain) was captured by sequencing in a study of shared clonotypes between healthy human individuals. Study-level points and caveats: In having few donors, the study represented limited genetic and exposure-history diversity. Generation probabilities of non-shared clonotypes were lower (relative to those shared by all four donors).

With 3 bases clipped from V and 5 bases from J, the junction kept 12 bases outside the gene matches. CDR1 and CDR2 (germline): SGDLS, YYNGEE. The CDR3 runs 16 residues. All participating donors were Caucasian adults from Nashville, Tennessee. As concerns this clone: The antigen is unknown.

Produced via immunoSEQ multiplex PCR; TCRdb's table is partial and in-frame only. Of about 1 million clones listed, approximately 68% are singletons. The genes are TRBV9 and TRBJ2-5; 8 bases fit TRBD2. The TCR originated in a man younger than 35 in good health. The sample consisted of memory CD4+ T cells sorted from blood. Subset indicated: CD45RA-negative fraction. CDR3 coding DNA: TGTGCCAGCAGCGCTACCGGGACTAGGGGGGAGGAGACCCAGTACTTC. The encoded protein is CASSATGTRGEETQYF.